Described below is a single TCR beta chain sequence and its context. MiXCR, run by TCRdb on the 5' RACE reads, gives a single entry per CDR3 protein. The sample contains roughly 500,000 distinct CDR3 sequences, around 20% of which appear only once. The record originates from a study of identical twins. Germline-derived CDR1 and CDR2 are MNHNS and SASEGT. With V trimmed by 6 bases and J by 1 base, 2 bases remained unmatched. CDR3 length: 13 residues. The same sample was also used in a study of T cells expressing NK-cell markers.

The source is a woman under 30 in good health. Sequencing input: CD4+ T cells sorted from blood. The chain recombines TRBV6-1 with TRBJ1-2; 7 bases line up with TRBD1. The CDR3 nucleotides read TGTGCCAGCAGGCAGGGGGTTAACTATGGCTACACCTTC. Its translation is CASRQGVNYGYTF.